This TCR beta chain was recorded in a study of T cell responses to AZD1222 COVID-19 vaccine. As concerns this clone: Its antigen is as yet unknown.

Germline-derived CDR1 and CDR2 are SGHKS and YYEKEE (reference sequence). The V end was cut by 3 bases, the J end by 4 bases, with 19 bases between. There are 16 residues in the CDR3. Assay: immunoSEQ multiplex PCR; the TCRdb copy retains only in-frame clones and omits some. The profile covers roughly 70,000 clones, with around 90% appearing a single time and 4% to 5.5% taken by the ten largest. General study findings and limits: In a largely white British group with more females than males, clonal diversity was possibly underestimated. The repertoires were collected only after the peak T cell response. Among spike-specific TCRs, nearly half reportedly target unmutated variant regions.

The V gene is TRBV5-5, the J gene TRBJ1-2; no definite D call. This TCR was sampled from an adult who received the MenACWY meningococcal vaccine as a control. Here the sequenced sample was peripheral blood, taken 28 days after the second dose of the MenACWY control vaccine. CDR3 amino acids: CASSSDVGPGPYGYTF. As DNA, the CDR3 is TGTGCCAGCAGCTCTGACGTGGGCCCCGGGCCCTATGGCTACACCTTC.